This TCR beta chain was identified in a study of breast tumors, draining lymph nodes, adjacent tissues. TCRdb independently ran MiXCR on the multiplex PCR reads; one entry per CDR3 protein. The sample yields fewer than 300,000 distinct CDR3 sequences, about a third seen once. The CDR3 consists of 16 residues. CDR1 MNHNY and CDR2 SVGAGI come from the germline V gene (reference sequence). The trim removed 6 bases at V and 3 bases at J, leaving 7 bases unmatched. Samples came from axillary lymph nodes draining the breast cancer. The sample holds many counts of this clonotype. Sequencing was performed on axillary lymph node tissue. V usage is TRBV6-6 and J usage is TRBJ2-2; TRBD1 matches at 10 bases. The clonotype originates from a female donor with breast cancer. Some clones in this sample may be carry-over from other donors' samples. The CDR3 spells CASRTAGQGYTGELFF. CDR3 in DNA: TGTGCCAGCAGGACTGCGGGACAGGGGTACACCGGGGAGCTGTTTTTT.